This TCR beta chain was recorded in a study of radiotherapy plus CTLA-4 blockade in lung cancer. On the study more broadly: Objective response was observed in around a sixth of patients, and disease control in about 30%.

Libraries were prepared by immunoSEQ multiplex PCR; TCRdb keeps only in-frame clonotypes and omits some of them. Of some 78,000 clones in the sample, roughly 86% are singletons; the top ten hold 0.85% to 0.9%. Germline assignment: CDR1 SGHTS and CDR2 YDEGEE. Trimming left V 0 bases short and J 5 bases short, with 5 bases between. The CDR3 sequence is 13 residues long. Study-level results: In blood, tumor-derived TCR clones expanded after radiotherapy plus ipilimumab.

As to this clone: The antigen remains undetermined.

The specimen comprised peripheral blood, sampled from a patient treated with radiotherapy plus ipilimumab. The V call is TRBV5-8, the J call TRBJ2-2; D unclear. This receptor was taken from a human donor with non-small cell lung cancer who had stable disease on radiotherapy plus ipilimumab. CDR3 sequence: CASSLVWTGELFF. CDR3 nucleotides: TGTGCCAGCAGCTTGGTCTGGACCGGGGAGCTGTTTTTT.